This is a list of T cell receptor beta chains from one sample in a study of blood T cell repertoires in COVID-19. Method: immunoSEQ multiplex PCR; TCRdb's copy keeps in-frame clones and lacks some. The sample lists over 90,000 clones; less than 90% were seen once. Sequencing input: peripheral blood. The receptor source for this set is a human donor in a cohort sampled during active COVID-19. Each CDR3 is given with its conserved first and last residue. A D gene is named only where the DNA matches it firmly. Expanded clones get a size class; other rows say once, few or many, or leave the size out.

TRBJ2-7 | few | TRBD2 | TRBV10-1 | CASSGKGRGYEQYF | TGCGCCAGCAGTGGGAAGGGGAGGGGATACGAGCAGTACTTC
TRBJ2-1 | . | . | TRBV29-1 | CSVGFRGKVANEQFF | TGCAGCGTTGGCTTCCGGGGGAAAGTGGCCAATGAGCAGTTCTTC
TRBJ1-1 | once | . | TRBV7-3 | CASSPSGGGLPMNTEAFF | TGTGCCAGCAGCCCGTCCGGCGGGGGGCTGCCTATGAACACTGAAGCTTTCTTT
TRBJ2-2 | few | . | TRBV5-1 | CASSSGFGDFTGELFF | TGCGCCAGCAGCTCGGGGTTTGGGGATTTTACCGGGGAGCTGTTTTTT
TRBJ1-1 | . | . | TRBV13 | CASSLAGFDTEAFF | TGTGCCAGCAGCTTAGCGGGGTTCGACACTGAAGCTTTCTTT
TRBJ2-3 | . | . | TRBV3-1/TRBV3-2 | CASSQDRERTQYF | TGTGCCAGCAGCCAAGACCGGGAGCGTACGCAGTATTTT
TRBJ2-1 | . | TRBD2 | TRBV6-4 | CASSLSGATYNEQFF | TGTGCCAGCAGTCTTAGCGGGGCCACCTACAATGAGCAGTTCTTC
TRBJ2-5 | . | . | TRBV7-2 | CASSFESGGSETQYF | TGTGCCAGCAGCTTCGAAAGCGGAGGGTCGGAGACCCAGTACTTC
TRBJ1-5 | . | . | TRBV2 | CASTFDRTYSNQPQHF | TGTGCCAGCACCTTCGACAGAACTTATAGCAATCAGCCCCAGCATTTT
TRBJ1-4 | . | . | TRBV6-5 | CASSYHLRGSNEKLFF | TGTGCCAGCAGTTACCACCTTCGTGGCTCTAATGAAAAACTGTTTTTT
TRBJ2-7 | . | TRBD2 | TRBV2 | CASKAGGDYEQYF | TGTGCCAGCAAGGCGGGAGGGGACTACGAGCAGTACTTC
TRBJ2-1 | . | . | TRBV3-1/TRBV3-2 | CASSQMAVSYNEQFF | TGTGCCAGCAGCCAAATGGCAGTTTCCTACAATGAGCAGTTCTTC
TRBJ1-1 | . | . | TRBV5-5 | CASSPRGAEYEAFF | TGTGCCAGCAGCCCACGCGGTGCGGAGTATGAAGCTTTCTTT
TRBJ2-7 | once | TRBD1 | TRBV9 | CASSVDPDRGNEQYF | TGTGCCAGCAGCGTAGACCCGGACAGGGGAAACGAGCAGTACTTC
TRBJ2-1 | . | TRBD2 | TRBV4-1 | CASSWGGSSGGPSSYNEQFF | TGCGCCAGCAGCTGGGGCGGATCTAGCGGGGGCCCAAGCTCCTACAATGAGCAGTTCTTC
TRBJ2-1 | . | TRBD1 | TRBV7-9 | CASSRQGNNEQFF | TGTGCCAGCAGCCGACAGGGTAACAATGAGCAGTTCTTC
TRBJ2-2 | once | . | TRBV7-6 | CASSLATGSNTGELFF | TGTGCCAGCAGCTTAGCGACCGGGTCCAACACCGGGGAGCTGTTTTTT
TRBJ2-5 | . | . | TRBV2 | CASSEAARQYF | TGTGCCAGCAGTGAAGCCGCCCGGCAGTACTTC
TRBJ1-1 | . | . | TRBV29-1 | CSVEAVEGAEAFF | TGCAGCGTTGAAGCCGTAGAGGGGGCTGAAGCTTTCTTT
TRBJ2-1 | once | TRBD2 | TRBV9 | CASSVGSGSMDEQFF | TGTGCCAGCAGCGTAGGGAGCGGGAGTATGGATGAGCAGTTCTTC
TRBJ2-3 | . | . | TRBV6-5 | CASSYGATDTQYF | TGTGCCAGCAGTTACGGGGCCACAGATACGCAGTATTTT
TRBJ2-1 | . | . | TRBV20-1 | CSASHTRRGDYNEQFF | TGCAGTGCTAGTCACACCCGACGGGGAGACTACAATGAGCAGTTCTTC
TRBJ1-2 | . | TRBD1 | TRBV4-1 | CASSQGFGTGYGYTF | TGCGCCAGCAGCCAAGGATTCGGGACAGGTTATGGCTACACCTTC
TRBJ1-2 | . | . | TRBV7-9 | CASSLNYGYTF | TGTGCCAGCAGCCTCAACTATGGCTACACCTTC
TRBJ1-5 | . | . | TRBV19 | CASSMSGIYSNQPQHF | TGTGCCAGTAGTATGTCAGGGATTTATAGCAATCAGCCCCAGCATTTT
TRBJ1-5 | . | TRBD1 | TRBV19 | CASSTTGGQGNQPQHF | TGTGCCAGTAGTACCACAGGGGGGCAAGGCAATCAGCCCCAGCATTTT
TRBJ2-5 | . | TRBD1 | TRBV19 | CASSAEDRAQETQYF | TGTGCCAGTAGTGCCGAAGACAGGGCCCAAGAGACCCAGTACTTC
TRBJ2-5 | once | TRBD1 | TRBV7-2 | CASNPGQGAWEAQYF | TGTGCCAGCAACCCGGGACAGGGGGCTTGGGAGGCCCAGTACTTC
TRBJ2-2 | . | . | TRBV6-6 | CASSPDSLNTGELFF | TGTGCCAGCAGTCCCGACTCTCTAAACACCGGGGAGCTGTTTTTT
TRBJ2-7 | . | TRBD1 | TRBV5-8 | CASMPQGQGFEQYF | TGTGCCAGCATGCCGCAGGGACAGGGTTTCGAGCAGTACTTC
TRBJ2-1 | few | TRBD1 | TRBV5-1 | CASSLDGDRHNEQFF | TGCGCCAGCAGCTTGGATGGGGACAGACACAATGAGCAGTTCTTC
TRBJ1-2 | few | . | TRBV25-1 | CASSDRAGYTF | TGTGCCAGCAGTGACAGGGCCGGCTACACCTTC
TRBJ1-6 | . | . | TRBV6-2/TRBV6-3 | CASSYSKSGPSFGSPLHF | TGTGCCAGCAGTTACTCGAAGTCTGGGCCTTCCTTCGGTTCACCCCTCCACTTT
TRBJ2-1 | . | TRBD1 | TRBV27 | CASRVGTGGRNEQFF | TGTGCCAGCAGGGTCGGGACAGGGGGAAGGAATGAGCAGTTCTTC
TRBJ2-6 | once | . | TRBV7-8 | CASSRDSRRGANVLTF | TGTGCCAGCAGCCGAGACAGCCGTAGAGGGGCCAACGTCCTGACTTTC
TRBJ2-5 | . | TRBD2 | TRBV9 | CASSPGGKETQYF | TGTGCCAGCAGCCCGGGGGGGAAAGAGACCCAGTACTTC
TRBJ2-1 | . | TRBD1 | TRBV24-1 | CATSEGGTGSGIEQFF | TGTGCCACCAGTGAGGGCGGGACAGGGTCGGGGATTGAGCAGTTCTTC
TRBJ1-5 | . | . | TRBV11-2 | CASSLVRQPQHF | TGTGCCAGCAGCTTAGTCCGGCAGCCCCAGCATTTT
TRBJ1-5 | . | TRBD1 | TRBV5-8 | CASSLQGYSNQPQHF | TGTGCCAGCAGCCTACAGGGGTATAGCAATCAGCCCCAGCATTTT
TRBJ2-3 | . | TRBD2 | TRBV6-5 | CASSPEGLVSDTQYF | TGTGCCAGCAGCCCCGAGGGACTAGTGTCAGATACGCAGTATTTT
TRBJ2-7 | . | . | TRBV28 | CASSLLGREVYEQYF | TGTGCCAGCAGCCTCCTTGGCCGGGAAGTGTACGAGCAGTACTTC
TRBJ2-5 | . | TRBD2 | TRBV2 | CASRPGGDGRTQYF | TGTGCCAGCAGACCTGGGGGGGACGGCCGCACCCAGTACTTC
TRBJ2-1 | . | . | TRBV5-1 | CASSTQEGTYNEQFF | TGCGCCAGCAGCACCCAGGAGGGGACCTACAATGAGCAGTTCTTC
TRBJ2-7 | once | TRBD2 | TRBV6-6 | CASSAAGETYEQYF | TGTGCCAGCAGCGCCGCGGGGGAAACCTACGAGCAGTACTTC
TRBJ2-1 | . | TRBD2 | TRBV27 | CASSPRGEGRNEQFF | TGTGCCAGCAGTCCCCGGGGGGAGGGGAGAAATGAGCAGTTCTTC
TRBJ1-2 | . | . | TRBV6-1 | CASSEANEYYGYTF | TGTGCCAGCAGTGAAGCGAACGAGTACTATGGCTACACCTTC
TRBJ2-1 | . | . | TRBV9 | CASSAPGAGAYNEQFF | TGTGCCAGCAGCGCCCCCGGAGCAGGGGCTTACAATGAGCAGTTCTTC
TRBJ1-6 | . | . | TRBV19 | CASRYENSYNSPLHF | TGTGCCAGTAGGTACGAGAACTCCTATAATTCACCCCTCCACTTT
TRBJ2-3 | . | TRBD2 | TRBV28 | CASSEPGLAGDLLSTDTQYF | TGTGCCAGCAGTGAGCCGGGACTAGCGGGAGACTTACTTAGCACAGATACGCAGTATTTT
TRBJ2-7 | . | TRBD1 | TRBV5-4 | CASSSRQGANEQYF | TGTGCCAGCAGCTCCCGACAGGGGGCCAACGAGCAGTACTTC
TRBJ2-1 | . | TRBD1 | TRBV11-3 | CASSLRQGGEQFF | TGTGCCAGCAGCTTGCGACAGGGCGGTGAGCAGTTCTTC
TRBJ1-2 | . | . | TRBV6-1 | CASSEAGDGGDDYTF | TGTGCCAGCAGTGAAGCGGGTGATGGGGGGGACGACTACACCTTC
TRBJ2-1 | . | TRBD2 | TRBV7-6 | CASRRELAGVNEQFF | TGTGCCAGCAGGAGAGAGCTAGCGGGAGTTAATGAGCAGTTCTTC
TRBJ2-3 | . | TRBD2 | TRBV28 | CASVQLEGGSTDTQYF | TGTGCCAGTGTTCAGTTGGAGGGAGGGAGCACAGATACGCAGTATTTT
TRBJ2-7 | . | . | TRBV3-1/TRBV3-2 | CASSLPGHSYEQYF | TGTGCCAGCAGCCTACCGGGACATTCATACGAGCAGTACTTC
TRBJ2-7 | . | TRBD2 | TRBV9 | CASSVLAGVGNEQYF | TGTGCCAGCAGCGTTCTAGCGGGAGTTGGCAACGAGCAGTACTTC
TRBJ2-1 | . | TRBD2 | TRBV11-2 | CASSLSRLAVNEQFF | TGTGCCAGCAGCTTATCTCGACTAGCTGTAAATGAGCAGTTCTTC
TRBJ2-5 | . | . | TRBV11-2 | CASSPGDGGTEKTQYF | TGTGCCAGCAGCCCAGGGGACGGCGGAACCGAGAAGACCCAGTACTTC
TRBJ1-2 | . | . | TRBV19 | CASSIGGTRYGYTF | TGTGCCAGTAGTATAGGCGGAACTCGCTATGGCTACACCTTC
TRBJ2-7 | . | . | TRBV7-9 | CASSLDRGTEQYF | TGTGCCAGCAGCTTAGACCGGGGTACCGAGCAGTACTTC